Described below is a single TCR beta chain sequence and its context. The Seattle patients, enrolled during active infection, were followed longitudinally. This CDR3 has 13 residues. CDR1 and CDR2 from the germline V gene are SNHLY and FYNNEI. Trimming left V 4 bases short and J 3 bases short, with 9 bases between. Clones were read by immunoSEQ multiplex PCR, and TCRdb kept only the in-frame ones, dropping some. The repertoire holds more than 300,000 clones, with more than 75% as singletons. The data stem from a study of blood T cell repertoires in COVID-19. On the study more broadly: Sites in the United States, Italy and Spain provided acute and convalescent COVID-19 samples.

The material sequenced was peripheral blood. The source of this sequence is a woman younger than 45 with COVID-19, enrolled during active disease. The rearrangement links TRBV2 to TRBJ1-1, with a possible D match to TRBD1 (5 bases). CDR3 residues: CASSGVRDTEAFF. Here the CDR3 DNA reads TGTGCCAGCAGTGGGGTCAGGGACACTGAAGCTTTCTTT.